Ten or more counts support the clone carrying this TCR beta chain. From the 5' RACE reads, TCRdb called clonotypes with MiXCR, one entry per CDR3 protein. The sample has about 29,000 distinct CDR3 sequences; approximately 8.1% are singletons. Germline V gene data show CDR1 as SEHNR and CDR2 as FQNEAQ (reference sequence). The CDR3 contains 16 residues. The trim removed 4 bases at V and 0 bases at J, leaving 6 bases unmatched. The sample comes from a study of spatial heterogeneity in lung cancer. Time point here: sample taken at primary tumor resection. Sequencing was performed on whole RNA extracted from tumor and nontumor lung tissue, or from frozen PBMC, and the material was left unsorted.

Sequences were derived from PBMCs, sampled at surgery. The rearrangement joins TRBV7-9 to TRBJ1-5; the match to TRBD1 covers 7 bases. This clonotype originated in a female donor with early-stage non-small cell lung cancer. CDR3: CASSSTGRDSNQPQHF. The CDR3 DNA reads TGTGCCAGCAGCTCGACAGGGAGGGATAGCAATCAGCCCCAGCATTTT.